These T cell receptor beta chains were read from a single sample in a study of T cell responses to AZD1222 COVID-19 vaccine. The repertoire was sequenced with immunoSEQ multiplex PCR; TCRdb's copy has only in-frame clones and lacks some. The table shows around 120,000 clones, with nearly 90% occurring only once. The sequences come from peripheral blood, collected on day 0 of AZD1222 vaccination. These receptors were collected from an adult in good health. The CDR3 runs from the conserved cysteine through the conserved F or W. A D gene is named only where the DNA matches it firmly. The listing skips clone size in some rows; elsewhere it reads once, few, many or a size class.

D gene	clone size	V gene	J gene	CDR3 protein	CDR3 DNA
TRBD1	.	TRBV18	TRBJ2-3	CATNRDRGPDTQYF	TGTGCCACCAACCGGGACAGGGGCCCAGATACGCAGTATTTT
TRBD1	once	TRBV27	TRBJ2-7	CASSLSHTGGLTTYEQYF	TGTGCCAGCAGTTTATCCCACACAGGGGGCCTTACAACCTACGAGCAGTACTTC
TRBD1	.	TRBV6-1	TRBJ1-5	CASSVNRGPSNQPQHF	TGTGCCAGCAGTGTTAACAGGGGGCCTAGCAATCAGCCCCAGCATTTT
.	few	TRBV7-2	TRBJ1-1	CASSYLGRGRANTEAFF	TGTGCCAGCAGCTACCTGGGGAGGGGGAGAGCGAACACTGAAGCTTTCTTT
TRBD2	.	TRBV6-1	TRBJ2-3	CASSERTSGRVVGTDTQYF	TGTGCCAGCAGTGAACGGACTAGCGGGAGAGTGGTTGGCACAGATACGCAGTATTTT
.	.	TRBV5-5	TRBJ2-7	CASSFQGGYEQYF	TGTGCCAGCAGCTTCCAGGGGGGCTACGAGCAGTACTTC
TRBD1	.	TRBV11-2	TRBJ1-1	CASSLGQGTGRLSTEAFF	TGTGCCAGCAGCTTGGGCCAGGGGACAGGGAGGCTGAGCACTGAAGCTTTCTTT
TRBD1	.	TRBV6-1	TRBJ1-1	CASSDGQGVGTEAFF	TGTGCCAGCAGTGACGGACAGGGGGTTGGGACTGAAGCTTTCTTT
.	.	TRBV12-3/TRBV12-4	TRBJ1-2	CASSPRGWNGYTF	TGTGCCAGCAGTCCTCGCGGTTGGAATGGCTACACCTTC
.	.	TRBV6-5	TRBJ2-1	CASSYQQGNEQFF	TGTGCCAGCAGTTACCAACAGGGCAATGAGCAGTTCTTC
.	.	TRBV19	TRBJ1-4	CASSPKALNEKLFF	TGTGCCAGTAGCCCGAAGGCCTTAAATGAAAAACTGTTTTTT
TRBD1	.	TRBV19	TRBJ2-7	CASSKGQGASYEQYF	TGTGCCAGTAGTAAGGGACAGGGTGCTTCCTACGAGCAGTACTTC
.	.	TRBV10-1	TRBJ1-2	CASNGTKYGYTF	TGCGCCAGCAACGGGACGAAATATGGCTACACCTTC
.	once	TRBV6-5	TRBJ1-1	CASSQIDVSNTEAFF	TGTGCCAGCAGTCAAATCGATGTCTCGAACACTGAAGCTTTCTTT
.	.	TRBV5-4	TRBJ2-5	CASSLRSTQETQYF	TGTGCCAGCAGCTTGCGCAGTACCCAAGAGACCCAGTACTTC
.	.	TRBV19	TRBJ1-1	CASSIGALMNTEAFF	TGTGCCAGTAGTATAGGGGCGCTGATGAACACTGAAGCTTTCTTT
TRBD2	.	TRBV7-9	TRBJ2-3	CASSLAGLAGGISTDTQYF	TGTGCCAGCAGCTTAGCGGGACTAGCGGGGGGGATAAGCACAGATACGCAGTATTTT
.	.	TRBV6-5	TRBJ1-6	CASTLGGGPSSPLHF	TGTGCCAGCACCTTGGGGGGAGGACCCAGTTCACCCCTCCACTTT
.	.	TRBV7-9	TRBJ2-5	CASSLVMSAGETQYF	TGTGCCAGCAGCTTAGTGATGAGTGCGGGAGAGACCCAGTACTTC
.	large	TRBV10-2	TRBJ2-7	CASSTGDRHEQYF	TGCGCCAGCAGTACGGGGGACCGTCACGAGCAGTACTTC